A selection of T cell receptor beta chains follows, all from one sample in a study of identical twins. TCRdb reanalysed the 5' RACE reads using MiXCR and keeps one entry per CDR3 protein. The table has fewer than 500,000 distinct CDR3 sequences, more than 13% seen once. A further study also used this sample, focusing on yellow fever vaccine responses in identical twins.

The specimen was CD4+ T cells sorted from blood. All receptors derive from a woman in her late teens or twenties in good health. Each CDR3 is given with its conserved first and last residue. The D gene is left open where the match is weak. The listing skips clone size in some rows; elsewhere it reads once, few, many or a size class.

clone size	D gene	V gene	J gene	CDR3 DNA	CDR3 protein
many	TRBD1	TRBV5-1	TRBJ2-6	TGCGCCAGCAGCTTGGGACAGGGCGTCGTCTCTGGGGCCAACGTCCTGACTTTC	CASSLGQGVVSGANVLTF
-	-	TRBV20-1	TRBJ2-7	TGCAGTGCTAGGGGCACCCTCCGGGACCCCTACGAGCAGTACTTC	CSARGTLRDPYEQYF
-	-	TRBV30	TRBJ2-3	TGTGCCTGGAGTAATGGGGCAACAGATACGCAGTATTTT	CAWSNGATDTQYF
few	-	TRBV18	TRBJ2-3	TGTGCCAGCTCACCCGATTACGTCAGTGATACGCAGTATTTT	CASSPDYVSDTQYF
-	-	TRBV7-2	TRBJ2-3	TGTGCCAGCAGCACGAGGAGGGGGGGGGATACGCAGTATTTT	CASSTRRGGDTQYF
-	TRBD2	TRBV11-2	TRBJ2-3	TGTGCCAGCAGCCCTCGGACTAGCGGGGGGGCGCGGGGCACAGATACGCAGTATTTT	CASSPRTSGGARGTDTQYF
-	-	TRBV25-1	TRBJ2-6	TGTGCCAGCATCCGAACCGGGGCCAACGTCCTGACTTTC	CASIRTGANVLTF
many	TRBD1	TRBV27	TRBJ2-2	TGTGCCAGCAGTTTATCACGGGACAGGGGGGCGAACACCGGGGAGCTGTTTTTT	CASSLSRDRGANTGELFF
-	TRBD1	TRBV10-3	TRBJ1-1	TGTGCCATCAGTGAGAGGGCGTCCGAGACAGGGTCGAACCAGAACACTGAAGCTTTCTTT	CAISERASETGSNQNTEAFF
few	TRBD1	TRBV20-1	TRBJ2-1	TGCAGTGCAGGCGCGGGGACAGGGGTCGGCAATGAGCAGTTCTTC	CSAGAGTGVGNEQFF
few	TRBD2	TRBV5-5	TRBJ2-1	TGTGCCAGCAGCCCCTGGACTAGCGGGATGAGGTATGAGCAGTTCTTC	CASSPWTSGMRYEQFF
-	-	TRBV6-5	TRBJ2-2	TGTGCCAGCAGTTACTTGGCCCAGAACACCGGGGAGCTGTTTTTT	CASSYLAQNTGELFF
-	-	TRBV20-1	TRBJ2-5	TGCAGTGCTAGGATACAGGGACGCCAAGAGACCCAGTACTTC	CSARIQGRQETQYF
few	-	TRBV11-3	TRBJ2-5	TGTGCCAGCAGCTTAACGGGAACACCGTACCAAGAGACCCAGTACTTC	CASSLTGTPYQETQYF
many	-	TRBV6-5	TRBJ2-1	TGTGCCAGCAGTTATTCGAGGGTTTACAATGAGCAGTTCTTC	CASSYSRVYNEQFF
few	TRBD2	TRBV20-1	TRBJ2-3	TGCAGTGCTTCAGACGGGACTAGCGTCACAGATACGCAGTATTTT	CSASDGTSVTDTQYF
few	-	TRBV7-9	TRBJ2-3	TGTGCCAGCAGCTTAGAGAGTCTACCCGAATTCCCGCAGTATTTT	CASSLESLPEFPQYF
few	TRBD2	TRBV6-2/TRBV6-3	TRBJ2-2	TGTGCCACCCCGGGACTAGTGGCGGCCGGGGAGCTGTTTTTT	CATPGLVAAGELFF
-	-	TRBV3-1	TRBJ2-3	TGTGCCAGCAGCCAAGATCTAAGCGGAAGCACAGATACGCAGTATTTT	CASSQDLSGSTDTQYF
few	TRBD2	TRBV4-1	TRBJ2-2	TGCGCCAGCAGCCGAACTAGCGGGGGGGCTAACACCGGGGAGCTGTTTTTT	CASSRTSGGANTGELFF
few	-	TRBV7-9	TRBJ2-3	TGTGCCAGCAGCCCCGGGGGGCTAGGGACAGGATATACGCAGTATTTT	CASSPGGLGTGYTQYF
-	-	TRBV2	TRBJ2-7	TGTGCCAGCAGGAGAGTGTCGAATGAGCAGTACTTC	CASRRVSNEQYF
-	-	TRBV3-1	TRBJ2-3	TGTGCCAGCAGCCAAGGTCGAGGCACCTCCACGCAGTATTTT	CASSQGRGTSTQYF
-	-	TRBV7-2	TRBJ2-1	TGTGCCAGCAGCTTAGCCCTTGAGCAGTTCTTC	CASSLALEQFF
few	-	TRBV28	TRBJ1-2	TGTGCCAGCAACTCTTATTCCGGGACGGTACTCTTC	CASNSYSGTVLF
few	-	TRBV5-1	TRBJ1-5	TGCGCCGAAGGGGACCGCTCAGGTCAGCCCCAGCATTTT	CAEGDRSGQPQHF
-	-	TRBV9	TRBJ2-5	TGTGCCAGCAGCGTAGCCAGGGCGGAGGAGACCCAGTACTTC	CASSVARAEETQYF
-	-	TRBV5-6	TRBJ2-5	TGTGCCAGCAGCTTGGCCGTCTCCGGGTCCAAAGAGACCCAGTACTTC	CASSLAVSGSKETQYF
-	-	TRBV29-1	TRBJ2-5	TGCAGCGTGGCCCGGAGGGGCGTCCGTCAAGAGACCCAGTACTTC	CSVARRGVRQETQYF
-	-	TRBV5-1	TRBJ2-7	TGCGCCAGCAGCTTGGGTGTCAATCCCTACGAGCAGTACTTC	CASSLGVNPYEQYF
-	-	TRBV5-6	TRBJ2-3	TGTGCCAGCGCCCTGGCGGGCTCCACAGATACGCAGTATTTT	CASALAGSTDTQYF
few	TRBD1	TRBV3-1	TRBJ2-1	TGTGCCAGCAGCCAAGGCCCGGGACAGGGGCGGGTTGTCTACAATGAGCAGTTCTTC	CASSQGPGQGRVVYNEQFF
-	TRBD1	TRBV5-1	TRBJ2-7	TGCGCCAGCAGCTTGGAACAGGGGGCAACCTACGAGCAGTACTTC	CASSLEQGATYEQYF
few	TRBD1	TRBV13	TRBJ1-1	TGTGCCAGCGGACCGGGACAGTTGAACACTGAAGCTTTCTTT	CASGPGQLNTEAFF
-	-	TRBV5-1	TRBJ2-3	TGCGCCAGCAGCTTGAGAGGAGTAGGGTCAGATACGCAGTATTTT	CASSLRGVGSDTQYF
few	-	TRBV11-2	TRBJ2-3	TGTGCCAGCAGCTACACCTTAGGATACAGGACGGCTAGCACAGATACGCAGTATTTT	CASSYTLGYRTASTDTQYF
once	-	TRBV30	TRBJ2-3	TGTGCCTGGAGTGTACCGGGGGCGAGGACAGATACGCAGTATTTT	CAWSVPGARTDTQYF